Sequencing of this T cell receptor (beta chain) was carried out in a study of T cell clonotyping in hematopoietic cell transplantation. Study-level findings and limits: No sorting was done, leaving CD4 and CD8 contributions mixed. After transplant, recipient diversity fell while pathologically expanded clonotypes grew through day 180.

V shed 10 bases and J shed 5 bases, with 11 bases lying between them. CDR1 MNHEY and CDR2 SVGAGI come from the germline V gene. CDR3 size: 11 residues. This clone was seen a handful of times. Its antigen is as yet unknown. The protocol was immunoSEQ multiplex PCR, while the TCRdb copy is restricted to in-frame clones and leaves out a portion. The repertoire holds some 30,000 clones, with roughly 92% as singletons. The material was PBMCs, obtained 100 days after allogeneic stem cell transplant. V is TRBV6-5 and J is TRBJ1-1; D not resolved. This receptor was identified in a female patient aged 50 to 60 who had an allogeneic stem cell transplant from a related donor, so the T cells may come from the graft donor. Some clones in this sample may be carry-over from other donors' samples. The CDR3 spells CATLRGTEAFF. CDR3 coding DNA: TGTGCCACCCTACGCGGGACTGAAGCTTTCTTT.